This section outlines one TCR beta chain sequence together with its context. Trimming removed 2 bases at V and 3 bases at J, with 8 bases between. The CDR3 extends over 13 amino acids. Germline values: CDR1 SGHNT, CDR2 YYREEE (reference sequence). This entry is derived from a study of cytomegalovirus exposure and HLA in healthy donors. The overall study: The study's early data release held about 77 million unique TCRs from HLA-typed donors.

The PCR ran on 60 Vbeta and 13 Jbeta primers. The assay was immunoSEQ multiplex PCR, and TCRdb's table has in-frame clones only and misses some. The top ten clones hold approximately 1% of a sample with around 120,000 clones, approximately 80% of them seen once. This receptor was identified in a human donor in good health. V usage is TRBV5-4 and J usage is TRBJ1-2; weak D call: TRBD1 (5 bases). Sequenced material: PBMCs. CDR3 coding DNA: TGTGCCAGCAGCTTCGGGGGGGACTATGGCTACACCTTC. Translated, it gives CASSFGGDYGYTF. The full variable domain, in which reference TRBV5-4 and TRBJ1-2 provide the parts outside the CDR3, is ETGVTQSPTHLIKTRGQQVTLRCSSQSGHNTVSWYQQALGQGPQFIFQYYREEENGRGNFPPRFSGLQFPNYSSELNVNALELDDSALYLCASSFGGDYGYTFGSGTRLTVV.